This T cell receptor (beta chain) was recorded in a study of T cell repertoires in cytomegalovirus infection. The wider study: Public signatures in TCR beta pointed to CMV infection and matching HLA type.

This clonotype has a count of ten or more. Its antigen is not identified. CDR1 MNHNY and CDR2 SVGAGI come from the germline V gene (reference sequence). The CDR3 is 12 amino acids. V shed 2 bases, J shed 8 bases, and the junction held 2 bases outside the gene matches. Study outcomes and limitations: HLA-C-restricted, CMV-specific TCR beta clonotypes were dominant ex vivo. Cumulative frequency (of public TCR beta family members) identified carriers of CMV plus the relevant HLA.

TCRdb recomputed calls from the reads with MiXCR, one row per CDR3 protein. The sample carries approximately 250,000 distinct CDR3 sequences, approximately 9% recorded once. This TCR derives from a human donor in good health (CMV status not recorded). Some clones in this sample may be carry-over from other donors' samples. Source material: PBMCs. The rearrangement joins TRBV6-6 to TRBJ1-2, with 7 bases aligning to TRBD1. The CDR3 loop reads CASSYTQGGYTF. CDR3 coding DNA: TGTGCCAGCAGTTACACACAGGGGGGCTACACCTTC.